The TCR beta chain described here comes from a study of cytomegalovirus exposure and HLA in healthy donors. Study-wide background: HLA-typed donors were the source of approximately 85 million unique TCRs, which an early data release held. Study-wide results and limits: Diagnosis of cytomegalovirus status made by the classifier reportedly showed high specificity and sensitivity. Association with HLA alleles at 0.05 false discovery rate was found for 16,951 TCR beta sequences in a later analysis. Within a later analysis, the majority of CMV-associated TCR beta chains appeared HLA-restricted.

Germline V CDR1 and CDR2: LGHNT, FRNRAP. V lost 0 bases, J lost 2 bases, and 2 bases stayed unmatched. This CDR3 contains 15 residues. Details on this clone: As yet, its antigen is unknown.

With 60 Vbeta and 13 Jbeta primers, the PCR was carried out. Some clones are missing from TCRdb's copy, which holds only in-frame ones; the method was immunoSEQ multiplex PCR. The sample totals approximately 110,000 clones. Specimen: PBMCs. The genes are TRBV12-5 and TRBJ2-7; TRBD1 agrees at 9 bases. This receptor was identified in a man aged 25 to 45 in good health and CMV-seronegative. This chain's CDR3 is CASGLVRDRAYEQYF. The CDR3 nucleotides are TGTGCTAGTGGTTTGGTCCGGGACAGGGCCTACGAGCAGTACTTC. Filled out from reference TRBV12-5 and TRBJ2-7, the complete variable domain reads DARVTQTPRHKVTEMGQEVTMRCQPILGHNTVFWYRQTMMQGLELLAYFRNRAPLDDSGMPKDRFSAEMPDATLATLKIQPSEPRDSAVYFCASGLVRDRAYEQYFGPGTRLTVT.